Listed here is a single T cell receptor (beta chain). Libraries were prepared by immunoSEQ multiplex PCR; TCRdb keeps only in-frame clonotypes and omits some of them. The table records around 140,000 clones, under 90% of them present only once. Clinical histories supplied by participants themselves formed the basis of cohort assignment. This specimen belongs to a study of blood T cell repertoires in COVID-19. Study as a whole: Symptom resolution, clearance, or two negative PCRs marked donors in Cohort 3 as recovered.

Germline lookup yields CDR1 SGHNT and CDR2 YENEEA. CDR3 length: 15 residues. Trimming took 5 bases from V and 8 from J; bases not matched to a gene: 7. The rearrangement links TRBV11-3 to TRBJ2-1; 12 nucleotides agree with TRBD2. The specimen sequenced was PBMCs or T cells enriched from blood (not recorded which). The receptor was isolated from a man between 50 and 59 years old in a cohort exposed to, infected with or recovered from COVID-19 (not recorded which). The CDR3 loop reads CASSPRLAGDDEQFF. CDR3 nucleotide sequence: TGTGCCAGCAGCCCACGACTAGCGGGAGATGATGAGCAGTTCTTC.